These 27 T cell receptor beta chains originate from one sample sequenced in a study of technical replicates of blood from a handful of donors (dated by TCRdb to about 2017). Libraries were prepared through the immunoSEQ multiplex PCR assay. TCRdb holds this immuneACCESS table with in-frame rearrangements only. Some clones are missing; in checked studies, unresolved V genes explain under half, and the rest has no known cause. This sample gives 100,000 or so clones in total; roughly 95% of them show up just once. The ten largest clonotypes hold 0.36% of the sample. The material sequenced was T cells isolated from PBMCs. These receptors were obtained from a human donor in good health.

The chain combines TRBV29-1 with TRBJ2-1, with 14 nucleotides matching TRBD2. Germline values: CDR1 SQVTM, CDR2 ANQGSEA. With 3 bases clipped from V and 6 bases from J, the junction kept 10 bases outside the gene matches. This CDR3 is 17 amino acids long. The CDR3 sequence is CSVEGGGLAGVPNEQFF. The CDR3 bases are TGCAGCGTTGAGGGGGGGGGACTAGCGGGAGTTCCCAATGAGCAGTTCTTC.

The rearrangement joins TRBV4-2 to TRBJ2-7; 7 positions agree with TRBD2. Germline V CDR1 and CDR2: LGHNA, YNFKEQ. Germline trimming cut 0 bases from V and 3 bases from J; bases unmatched to any gene: 11. This CDR3 contains 17 residues. The CDR3 DNA reads TGTGCCAGCAGCCAAGATTTACCGGGACTACTAATCTACGAGCAGTACTTC. It translates to CASSQDLPGLLIYEQYF.

The chain recombines TRBV28 with TRBJ1-5; possibly TRBD1 for D (6 bases). Per germline, CDR1 MDHEN and CDR2 SYDVKM. CDR3 size: 14 residues. Trimming stripped 3 bases from V and 7 bases from J, with 13 bases between. The CDR3: CASSLAGARQPQHF. The CDR3 DNA sequence: TGTGCCAGCAGTTTGGCAGGGGCGAGGCAGCCCCAGCATTTT.

The chain uses TRBV6-1 and TRBJ1-2, with D hard to call. V lost 8 bases and J 0 bases, leaving 7 bases between the germline ends. The CDR3 is 12 residues long. Germline V gene data show CDR1 as MNHNS and CDR2 as SASEGT. Here the CDR3 DNA reads TGTGCCAGCTCAGGCCCTAACTATGGCTACACCTTC. This translates into CASSGPNYGYTF.

The chain uses TRBV19 and TRBJ2-5; D perhaps matches TRBD1 (5 bases). This CDR3 region has 13 residues. CDR1 is LNHDA, CDR2 SQIVND, per germline (reference sequence). The V end was cut by 4 bases, the J end by 1 base, with 7 bases between. CDR3 residues: CASSRQIQETQYF. The CDR3 DNA is TGTGCCAGTAGTAGACAGATCCAAGAGACCCAGTACTTC.

The chain carries TRBV6-1 and TRBJ1-5, with 7 bases identical to TRBD1. CDR1 is MNHNS and CDR2 is SASEGT in the germline V gene. The ends lost 6 bases at V and 3 bases at J; junction bases unmatched: 5. The CDR3 runs 14 residues. The CDR3 DNA is TGTGCCAGCAGGAGGGACAGCCCCAATCAGCCCCAGCATTTT. This translates into CASRRDSPNQPQHF.

This clone appeared a single time. The chain carries TRBV5-1 and TRBJ1-1; a weak D match, TRBD1 (5 bases). The CDR3 loop spans 18 amino acids. The germline V and J ends were trimmed by 0 bases and 0 bases, with 18 bases remaining between them. Germline V lookup: CDR1 SGHRS, CDR2 YFSETQ. The CDR3 DNA reads TGCGCCAGCAGCTTGGCCGGGTGGCAGGGAACTATGAACACTGAAGCTTTCTTT. This gives the protein CASSLAGWQGTMNTEAFF.

Written as DNA, the CDR3 is TGTGCCAGCAGCGTAGCGGCGGGAGAGTATGAGCAGTTCTTC. Its protein product is CASSVAAGEYEQFF. V gene TRBV14 combines with J gene TRBJ2-1, with 7 bases that match TRBD2. The CDR3 totals 14 residues. Germline CDR1 is SGHDN and CDR2 is FVKESK. Trimming cost V 5 bases and J 8 bases; bases outside gene matches: 9.

The chain recombines TRBV4-2 with TRBJ2-7; TRBD2 matches at 7 bases. Germline CDR1 reads LGHNA; CDR2 reads YNFKEQ. This CDR3 has 14 amino acids. Unmatched junction bases numbered 4, after V lost 0 bases and J lost 5 bases. The CDR3 here is CASSQDLGGNEQYF. In DNA, the CDR3 is TGTGCCAGCAGCCAAGATCTGGGAGGGAACGAGCAGTACTTC.

The chain joins TRBV6-5 to TRBJ1-2; 7 bases are shared with TRBD1. The CDR3 runs 15 residues. V lost 5 bases and J lost 2; bases outside the gene matches: 8. Germline V lookup: CDR1 MNHEY, CDR2 SVGAGI. The CDR3 here is CASSPWTGLNYGYTF. CDR3 in DNA: TGTGCCAGCAGTCCTTGGACAGGTTTGAACTATGGCTACACCTTC.

V is TRBV11-3 and J is TRBJ2-7; TRBD2 agrees at 11 bases. The CDR3 length is 14 residues. Looked up from germline, CDR1 is SGHNT and CDR2 is YENEEA. J gave up 4 bases and V 3 bases, and 2 bases lay outside the gene matches. CDR3 DNA sequence: TGTGCCAGCAGCTTTACTAGCGGGGGTTACGAGCAGTACTTC. It encodes CASSFTSGGYEQYF. Filled out from reference TRBV11-3 and TRBJ2-7, the complete variable domain reads EAGVVQSPRYKIIEKKQPVAFWCNPISGHNTLYWYLQNLGQGPELLIRYENEEAVDDSQLPKDRFSAERLKGVDSTLKIQPAELGDSAVYLCASSFTSGGYEQYFGPGTRLTVT.

The V call is TRBV14, the J call TRBJ2-6; D is undetermined. This CDR3 spans 13 amino acids. Germline V lookup: CDR1 SGHDN, CDR2 FVKESK. V lost 2 bases, J lost 8 bases, and 7 bases lay in between. The CDR3 loop reads CASSQTSPNVLTF. CDR3 nucleotide sequence: TGTGCCAGCAGCCAAACATCGCCCAACGTCCTGACTTTC. The variable domain in full, completed from reference TRBV14 and TRBJ2-6, reads EAGVTQFPSHSVIEKGQTVTLRCDPISGHDNLYWYRRVMGKEIKFLLHFVKESKQDESGMPNNRFLAERTGGTYSTLKVQPAELEDSGVYFCASSQTSPNVLTFGAGSRLTVL.

This clone has only one observation. This chain joins TRBV9 and TRBJ2-6, with D tentatively TRBD1 (5 bases). CDR1 and CDR2 from the germline V gene are SGDLS and YYNGEE. The CDR3 loop spans 15 amino acids. The germline V and J ends were trimmed by 0 bases and 2 bases, with 6 bases remaining between them. The CDR3 spells CASSVEGAGANVLTF. The CDR3 DNA sequence: TGTGCCAGCAGCGTAGAAGGGGCTGGGGCCAACGTCCTGACTTTC.

The CDR3 here is CASSVPLAGGTDTQYF. CDR3 coding DNA: TGTGCCAGCAGCGTACCATTGGCGGGAGGCACAGATACGCAGTATTTT. J is TRBJ2-3 and V is TRBV9, with TRBD2 matching over 7 bases. J lost 1 base, V lost 1 base, and 6 bases had no gene match. From germline, CDR1 is SGDLS and CDR2 YYNGEE. The CDR3 runs 16 residues. The variable domain in full, completed from reference TRBV9 and TRBJ2-3, reads DSGVTQTPKHLITATGQRVTLRCSPRSGDLSVYWYQQSLDQGLQFLIQYYNGEERAKGNILERFSAQQFPDLHSELNLSSLELGDSALYFCASSVPLAGGTDTQYFGPGTRLTVL.

The chain carries TRBV7-3 and TRBJ2-2, with a tentative D call TRBD2 (6 bases). CDR1 SGHTA and CDR2 FQGTGA come from the germline V gene. Trimming cost V 6 bases and J 2 bases, with 7 bases left between them. The CDR3 extends over 13 amino acids. CDR3 in DNA: TGTGCCAGCAGAGGGACTAACACCGGGGAGCTGTTTTTT. The encoded protein is CASRGTNTGELFF.

The chain joins TRBV7-2 to TRBJ1-1, with TRBD1 as a possible D gene (6 bases). The V end was cut by 4 bases, the J end by 6 bases, with 9 bases between. CDR1 and CDR2 (germline): SGHTA, FQGNSA. This CDR3 comprises 12 residues. The CDR3 protein is CASSWDIPEAFF. The DNA for the CDR3 is TGTGCCAGCAGCTGGGACATCCCTGAAGCTTTCTTT.

This chain links TRBV10-3 with TRBJ2-3; D is possibly TRBD2 (5 bases). V lost 9 bases to trimming and J lost 5 bases, with 15 bases between them. Germline V lookup: CDR1 ENHRY, CDR2 SYGVKD. The CDR3 is 13 amino acids. The CDR3 nucleotides read TGTGCCATTGGGTCGGACTCCCGAGATACGCAGTATTTT. Translation gives CAIGSDSRDTQYF.

This clone was recorded only once. The chain combines TRBV28 with TRBJ2-7, with 10 bases fitting TRBD2. With 7 bases clipped from V and 6 bases from J, the junction kept 3 bases outside the gene matches. This CDR3 is 12 amino acids long. CDR1 and CDR2 from the germline V gene are MDHEN and SYDVKM. CDR3 residues: CASIEREGEQYF. CDR3 DNA sequence: TGTGCCAGCATCGAGCGGGAGGGCGAGCAGTACTTC.

This chain joins TRBV29-1 and TRBJ2-7, with D maybe TRBD1 (5 bases). Per the germline V gene, CDR1 is SQVTM and CDR2 is ANQGSEA. Trimming stripped 4 bases from V and 3 bases from J, with 16 bases between. The CDR3 loop spans 14 amino acids. DNA of the CDR3: TGCAGCGTTGTTCCGCGGCAGGGTGGCTACGAGCAGTACTTC. Translating it yields CSVVPRQGGYEQYF.

This chain links TRBV9 with TRBJ2-7; weak D call: TRBD2 (5 bases). The V gene lost 0 bases and the J gene lost 0 bases, with 7 bases spanning the gap. Germline lookup yields CDR1 SGDLS and CDR2 YYNGEE. CDR3 length: 14 amino acids. This CDR3 reads CASSVGTPSYEQYF. The CDR3 nucleotides read TGTGCCAGCAGCGTAGGGACTCCCTCCTACGAGCAGTACTTC.

V usage is TRBV6-5 and J usage is TRBJ2-5, with 15 positions matching TRBD2. The CDR3 sequence is 16 residues long. V lost 4 bases, J lost 4 bases, and 4 bases stayed unmatched. Germline V lookup: CDR1 MNHEY, CDR2 SVGAGI. In DNA, the CDR3 is TGTGCCAGCAGTTTCGGACTAGCGGGAGGGCGAGAGACCCAGTACTTC. It encodes CASSFGLAGGRETQYF.

The chain couples TRBV27 to TRBJ1-1; D unresolved. V was pared by 8 bases and J by 4 bases, with 11 bases between. This CDR3 is 12 amino acids long. Germline-derived CDR1 and CDR2 are MNHEY and SMNVEV (reference sequence). The CDR3 loop is CASGEVGTEAFF. In DNA, the CDR3 is TGTGCCAGCGGCGAGGTGGGCACTGAAGCTTTCTTT.

This chain links TRBV6-6 with TRBJ2-2, with D hard to call. Germline V gene data show CDR1 as MNHNY and CDR2 as SVGAGI (reference sequence). This CDR3 is 14 amino acids long. V lost 5 bases to trimming and J lost 1 base, with 8 bases between them. In nucleotides, the CDR3 is TGTGCCAGCAGTAATGTCGTGAACACCGGGGAGCTGTTTTTT. Protein product: CASSNVVNTGELFF.

This clone was detected only once. The rearrangement uses TRBV13 and TRBJ2-7; D unclear. From germline, CDR1 is PRHDT and CDR2 FYEKMQ (reference sequence). This CDR3 contains 15 residues. Trimming removed 1 base from V and 0 bases from J, with 10 bases in between. The CDR3 bases are TGTGCCAGCAGCTTAGCCCCAGCGTTCTCCTACGAGCAGTACTTC. Translating it yields CASSLAPAFSYEQYF.

The chain has TRBV27 and TRBJ1-1, with D uncertain. V was trimmed by 3 bases and J by 5 bases, leaving 10 bases between them. Germline V gene sequence: CDR1 MNHEY, CDR2 SMNVEV (reference sequence). The CDR3 covers 13 residues. CDR3: CASSFEQRTEAFF. CDR3 nucleotides: TGTGCCAGCAGTTTCGAACAGCGGACTGAAGCTTTCTTT.

This chain links TRBV10-3 with TRBJ2-2; 7 bases are shared with TRBD2. CDR1 ENHRY and CDR2 SYGVKD come from the germline V gene. V was clipped by 4 bases and J by 1 base; unmatched bases: 0. The CDR3 covers 14 residues. CDR3 loop: CAISASGNTGELFF. CDR3 DNA sequence: TGTGCCATCAGTGCTAGCGGGAACACCGGGGAGCTGTTTTTT.

The J gene is TRBJ2-7, the V gene TRBV5-1; 7 positions agree with TRBD1. CDR1 SGHRS and CDR2 YFSETQ come from the germline V gene. The CDR3 spans 15 residues. Trimming removed 4 bases from V and 2 bases from J; junction bases left unmatched: 9. Here the CDR3 DNA reads TGCGCCAGCAGCCCATACAGGGGATCACCCTACGAGCAGTACTTC. Its protein product is CASSPYRGSPYEQYF. The full variable domain, rest sourced from reference TRBV5-1 and TRBJ2-7, is KAGVTQTPRYLIKTRGQQVTLSCSPISGHRSVSWYQQTPGQGLQFLFEYFSETQRNKGNFPGRFSGRQFSNSRSEMNVSTLELGDSALYLCASSPYRGSPYEQYFGPGTRLTVT.